The rows below give T cell receptor beta chains drawn from one sample of a study of T-cell memory formation after mild COVID-19. One entry per CDR3 protein, called by TCRdb with MiXCR from the 5' RACE reads. The sample comprises about 55,000 distinct CDR3 sequences, over 7.5% of which are singletons, and 1.2% rests with the top ten. The material sequenced was PBMCs or a T cell subset sorted from them (not recorded which). These receptors all come from a man between 18 and 35 years old who had mild COVID-19 (a few samples of this study predate the infection). Cell type and time point are not known. Both conserved end residues are part of each CDR3. The D gene is left open where the match is weak. The size of a clone is reported for some rows only, either as once, few or many, or as a class for expanded clones.

>few|NA|TRBJ2-7|TRBV18
CASSPPGNRAGEQYF
TGTGCCAGCTCACCACCCGGGAACAGGGCGGGCGAGCAGTACTTC
>few|NA|TRBJ2-3|TRBV19
CASTPSGVSTDTQYF
TGTGCCAGCACTCCGTCCGGGGTTAGCACAGATACGCAGTATTTT
>NA|NA|TRBJ1-2|TRBV7-9
CASSWVGTNNYGYTF
TGTGCCAGCAGCTGGGTCGGGACAAACAACTATGGCTACACCTTC
>few|NA|TRBJ1-2|TRBV7-9
CASSTDFYGYTF
TGTGCCAGCAGCACGGACTTTTATGGCTACACCTTC
>NA|TRBD1|TRBJ2-3|TRBV4-3
CASSQGNTGADTQYF
TGCGCCAGCAGCCAAGGAAACACAGGGGCAGATACGCAGTATTTT
>many|TRBD1|TRBJ1-2|TRBV5-1
CASSLSTTGVDYGYTF
TGCGCCAGCAGCTTGTCGACGACAGGGGTAGACTATGGCTACACCTTC
>many|NA|TRBJ2-1|TRBV5-1
CASSLASGSVNEQFF
TGCGCCAGCAGCTTGGCGTCAGGGTCCGTCAATGAGCAGTTCTTC
>NA|NA|TRBJ1-1|TRBV2
CASNPESNTEAFF
TGTGCCAGCAACCCAGAATCGAACACTGAAGCTTTCTTT
>NA|NA|TRBJ2-5|TRBV15
CATSRVQETQYF
TGTGCCACCAGCAGAGTTCAAGAGACCCAGTACTTC
>few|NA|TRBJ1-1|TRBV28
CATLYTTRAFF
TGTGCCACCCTATACACCACACGAGCTTTCTTT
>few|TRBD2|TRBJ2-5|TRBV5-5
CASSRGLAGPQETQYF
TGTGCCAGCAGCCGAGGACTAGCGGGGCCTCAAGAGACCCAGTACTTC
>few|NA|TRBJ2-5|TRBV24-1
CATANERGTQYF
TGTGCCACCGCCAACGAAAGAGGGACCCAGTACTTC
>NA|NA|TRBJ1-1|TRBV6-5
CASSYSPGAEAFF
TGTGCCAGCAGTTACTCGCCGGGCGCTGAAGCTTTCTTT
>many|TRBD1|TRBJ1-1|TRBV10-3
CAISGDRVTEAFF
TGTGCCATCAGTGGAGACAGGGTCACTGAAGCTTTCTTT
>NA|NA|TRBJ1-1|TRBV29-1
CSGRGHTEAFF
TGCAGCGGCCGCGGGCACACTGAAGCTTTCTTT
>many|NA|TRBJ2-2|TRBV11-2
CASSLVIRSGELFF
TGTGCCAGCAGCTTAGTAATTAGATCCGGGGAGCTGTTTTTT
>NA|NA|TRBJ2-3|TRBV10-1
CASRDSSSTDTQYF
TGCGCCAGCCGGGACTCCTCTAGCACAGATACGCAGTATTTT
>few|NA|TRBJ2-2|TRBV7-2
CASSLGTYSTGELFF
TGTGCCAGCAGCTTAGGGACATATTCCACCGGGGAGCTGTTTTTT
>few|NA|TRBJ2-3|TRBV24-1
CATSGPGPANMAHTQYF
TGTGCCACCAGCGGGCCGGGGCCGGCCAACATGGCACATACGCAGTATTTT
>few|NA|TRBJ2-1|TRBV6-6
CASSTQGGANEQFF
TGTGCCAGCAGTACTCAGGGGGGAGCCAATGAGCAGTTCTTC
>few|NA|TRBJ1-6|TRBV2
CASSPGPNSPLHF
TGTGCCAGCAGCCCGGGGCCTAATTCACCCCTCCACTTT
>NA|TRBD2|TRBJ2-2|TRBV5-6
CASSWRGTDGELFF
TGTGCCAGCAGCTGGCGGGGGACGGACGGGGAGCTGTTTTTT
>NA|NA|TRBJ2-5|TRBV5-4
CASSFSVFAQVTQYF
TGTGCCAGCAGCTTTAGTGTGTTTGCCCAGGTGACCCAGTACTTC
>NA|NA|TRBJ2-5|TRBV30
CAWSVGGGETQYF
TGTGCCTGGAGTGTAGGGGGGGGAGAGACCCAGTACTTC
>few|NA|TRBJ1-5|TRBV12-3/TRBV12-4
CASSLRQASNQPQHF
TGTGCCAGCAGTTTAAGGCAGGCGAGCAATCAGCCCCAGCATTTT
>few|NA|TRBJ1-6|TRBV4-3
CASSQHRESPLHF
TGCGCCAGCAGCCAACACAGGGAATCACCCCTCCACTTT
>many|TRBD1|TRBJ1-1|TRBV4-1
CASSQLFQNFRDSLLNTEAFF
TGCGCCAGCAGCCAGCTATTCCAGAATTTCCGGGACAGCCTTCTGAACACTGAAGCTTTCTTT
>many|TRBD1|TRBJ2-4|TRBV7-6
CASSREQGAFGNIQYF
TGTGCCAGCAGCCGCGAACAGGGGGCGTTTGGAAACATTCAGTACTTC
>many|TRBD2|TRBJ2-3|TRBV5-1
CASSEDRTSGTWDTQYF
TGCGCCAGCAGCGAGGATCGGACTAGCGGGACATGGGATACGCAGTATTTT
>few|NA|TRBJ2-5|TRBV7-9
CASSPRSLAETQYF
TGTGCCAGCAGCCCGAGGTCCTTGGCGGAGACCCAGTACTTC
>many|TRBD1|TRBJ1-1|TRBV7-2
CASGRDREEAFF
TGTGCCAGCGGCCGGGACAGGGAGGAAGCTTTCTTT
>NA|NA|TRBJ2-1|TRBV3-1
CASSQMLSSYNEQFF
TGTGCCAGCAGCCAGATGCTCAGCTCCTACAATGAGCAGTTCTTC
>NA|TRBD1|TRBJ2-7|TRBV6-2/TRBV6-3
CASSGQGVASEQYF
TGTGCCAGCAGCGGACAGGGAGTAGCGAGCGAGCAGTACTTC
>few|TRBD2|TRBJ2-5|TRBV7-2
CASRLTSGGETQYF
TGTGCCAGCAGACTGACTAGCGGGGGGGAGACCCAGTACTTC
>many|NA|TRBJ2-5|TRBV24-1
CATSAPGTSVETQYF
TGTGCCACCAGTGCCCCCGGGACGAGTGTGGAGACCCAGTACTTC
>many|NA|TRBJ2-3|TRBV4-2
CASSQEGHQYF
TGTGCCAGCAGCCAAGAGGGACATCAGTATTTT
>NA|NA|TRBJ1-5|TRBV5-1
CASSSTPADQPQHF
TGCGCCAGCAGCTCTACACCCGCGGATCAGCCCCAGCATTTT
>many|NA|TRBJ2-1|TRBV4-2
CASSQDGTSSYNEQFF
TGTGCCAGCAGCCAAGATGGGACCAGCTCCTACAATGAGCAGTTCTTC
>few|TRBD1|TRBJ2-1|TRBV5-1
CASSIQGGEQFF
TGCGCCAGCAGCATACAGGGGGGTGAGCAGTTCTTC
>many|NA|TRBJ2-5|TRBV4-1
CASSPTGLPQETQYF
TGCGCCAGCAGCCCGACAGGACTCCCCCAAGAGACCCAGTACTTC
>NA|NA|TRBJ1-6|TRBV9
CASSVAAGENSPLHF
TGTGCCAGCAGCGTAGCGGCAGGGGAAAATTCACCCCTCCACTTT
>many|TRBD2|TRBJ2-1|TRBV5-1
CASSFALAGANEQFF
TGCGCCAGCAGCTTTGCACTAGCGGGGGCCAATGAGCAGTTCTTC
>NA|TRBD1|TRBJ2-7|TRBV23-1
CASGRDRGDEQYF
TGCGCCAGTGGTCGGGACAGGGGGGACGAGCAGTACTTC
>few|TRBD2|TRBJ2-1|TRBV6-1
CASNSGTSGYNEQFF
TGTGCCAGCAACTCCGGGACTAGCGGCTACAATGAGCAGTTCTTC
>many|TRBD1|TRBJ2-5|TRBV12-3/TRBV12-4
CASSTLDREETQYF
TGTGCCAGCAGTACTTTGGACAGGGAAGAGACCCAGTACTTC
>NA|NA|TRBJ1-1|TRBV29-1
CSIPRENTEAFF
TGCAGCATTCCCAGGGAGAACACTGAAGCTTTCTTT
>few|NA|TRBJ2-2|TRBV6-1
CASSEADTGELFF
TGTGCCAGCAGTGAAGCGGACACCGGGGAGCTGTTTTTT
>NA|NA|TRBJ1-1|TRBV11-2
CASSLVRQTEAFF
TGTGCCAGCAGCTTAGTCAGGCAGACTGAAGCTTTCTTT
>NA|TRBD1|TRBJ1-2|TRBV6-1
CASSEEDRVPYGYTF
TGTGCCAGCAGTGAAGAAGACAGGGTCCCCTATGGCTACACCTTC